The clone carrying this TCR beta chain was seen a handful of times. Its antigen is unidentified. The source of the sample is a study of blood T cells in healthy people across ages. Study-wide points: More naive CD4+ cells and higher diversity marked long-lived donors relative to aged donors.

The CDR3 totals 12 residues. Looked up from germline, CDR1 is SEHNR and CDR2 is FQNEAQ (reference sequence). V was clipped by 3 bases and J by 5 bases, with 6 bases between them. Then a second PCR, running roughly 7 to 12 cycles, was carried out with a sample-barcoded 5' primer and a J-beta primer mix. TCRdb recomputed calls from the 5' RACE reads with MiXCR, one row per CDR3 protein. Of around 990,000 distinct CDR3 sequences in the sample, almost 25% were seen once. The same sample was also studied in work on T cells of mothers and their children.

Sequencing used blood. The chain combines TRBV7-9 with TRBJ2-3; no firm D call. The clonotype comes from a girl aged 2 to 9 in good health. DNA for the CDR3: TGTGCCAGCAGCTTCATAGGAGATACGCAGTATTTT. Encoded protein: CASSFIGDTQYF.